Listed below are T cell receptor beta chains from one sample, sequenced in a study of T cell changes during pregnancy in multiple sclerosis. Some clones are missing from TCRdb's copy, which holds only in-frame ones; the method was immunoSEQ multiplex PCR. The sample records more than 65,000 clones, just under 95% being singletons. Sequenced material: peripheral blood, taken in the first trimester of pregnancy. The receptors were gathered from a female donor with multiple sclerosis, enrolled in a pregnancy study. Both conserved end residues are part of each CDR3. The order of the fields is D gene, J gene, clone size, V gene, CDR3 DNA, CDR3 protein. D genes are given only for firm matches. Clone size is shown for a subset of rows, as once, few, many or a class of expanded clone.

TRBD2 TRBJ2-7 NA TRBV29-1 TGCAGCGTTGTTCGGGGCGGGAGGGCATCGGGGGAGCAGTACTTC CSVVRGGRASGEQYF
TRBD1 TRBJ1-6 once TRBV5-1 TGCGCCAGCAGCCTCCGGACAGGGCCCGTAGTGCCCCTCCACTTT CASSLRTGPVVPLHF
TRBD1 TRBJ1-5 NA TRBV7-6 TGTGCCAGCAGCTTGACAGGGGGCAATAGCAATCAGCCCCAGCATTTT CASSLTGGNSNQPQHF
TRBD2 TRBJ2-7 NA TRBV29-1 TGCAGCGTTCGGGCGGGGGCCTACGAGCAGTACTTC CSVRAGAYEQYF
NA TRBJ2-3 NA TRBV7-3 TGTGCCAGCAGCTTAAGCGGAAGCACAGATACGCAGTATTTT CASSLSGSTDTQYF
TRBD1 TRBJ2-1 once TRBV7-9 TGTGCCAGCAGCTCAGATACAGGGGCCAGCTCCTACAATGAGCAGTTCTTC CASSSDTGASSYNEQFF
NA TRBJ2-5 NA TRBV2 TGTGCCAGCAGCCGAAACCGGGAGACCCAGTACTTC CASSRNRETQYF
TRBD1 TRBJ2-7 NA TRBV11-2 TGTGCCAGCAGCTCGACTGGACAGGCGTCCTACGAGCAGTACTTC CASSSTGQASYEQYF
NA TRBJ2-7 NA TRBV2 TGTGCCAGCAGTGAAGCGGTCGGTATTCTCGAGCAGTACTTC CASSEAVGILEQYF
TRBD1 TRBJ2-7 NA TRBV7-9 TGTGCCAGCAGCCCGAGAGGAGGACAGGGAACATACGAGCAGTACTTC CASSPRGGQGTYEQYF
TRBD1 TRBJ2-7 NA TRBV5-4 TGTGCCAGCAGCCCGGACAGGGCCGAGCAGTACTTC CASSPDRAEQYF
TRBD2 TRBJ2-1 NA TRBV27 TGTGCCAGCTGGGTTCCCTTTCTCCGGCGGGAGGGCCAAGGTAAGCACAATGAGCAGTTCTTC CASWVPFLRREGQGKHNEQFF
TRBD1 TRBJ1-4 NA TRBV28 TGTGCCAGCAGTTTAAGGGGCCCACAGGGGATAGGTGAAAAACTGTTTTTT CASSLRGPQGIGEKLFF
NA TRBJ2-7 NA TRBV18 TGTGCCAGCTCACTCCAGGGCATCCCCTACGAGCAGTACTTC CASSLQGIPYEQYF
TRBD1 TRBJ1-4 NA TRBV7-2 TGTGCCAGCAGCTTAGCAGCTAGGGGGCAGGGTAATGAAAAACTGTTTTTT CASSLAARGQGNEKLFF
NA TRBJ1-2 NA TRBV30 TGTGCCAACGGGGGTTACTATGGCTACACCTTC CANGGYYGYTF
NA TRBJ2-6 NA TRBV7-2 TGTGCCAGCAGCTTAGGGGGCTACTCTGGGGCCAACGTCCTGACTTTC CASSLGGYSGANVLTF
NA TRBJ2-7 NA TRBV5-5 TGTGCCAGCAGCTTGGGTAGTACGATCAAGTCAAACGAGCAGTACTTC CASSLGSTIKSNEQYF
NA TRBJ1-2 NA TRBV10-3 TGTGCCATCAGTGAGATCCCCCTACCCAACTATGGCTACACCTTC CAISEIPLPNYGYTF
TRBD2 TRBJ2-3 NA TRBV11-2 TGTGCCAGCAGCTTGCTAGCGGGGGGGGTAGATACGCAGTATTTT CASSLLAGGVDTQYF
NA TRBJ2-7 NA TRBV20-1 TGCAGTGCTAGAGATTACTACGAGCAGTACTTC CSARDYYEQYF
NA TRBJ2-1 NA TRBV9 TGTGCCAGCAGCGTAGAGGCAGGGGATGCCTACAATGAGCAGTTCTTC CASSVEAGDAYNEQFF
NA TRBJ2-7 NA TRBV9 TGTGCCAGCAGCGTAGGGACAGCCTCTTCCTACGAGCAGTACTTC CASSVGTASSYEQYF
NA TRBJ1-3 NA TRBV28 TGTGCCAGCAGTTTAGGGTCCTCGGGGGGAAACACCATATATTTT CASSLGSSGGNTIYF
TRBD1 TRBJ2-7 NA TRBV5-1 TGCGCCAGCAGCTTGGCCGGGACAGTCTACGAGCAGTACTTC CASSLAGTVYEQYF
NA TRBJ1-2 NA TRBV28 TGTGCCAGCAGTTGGGCGGGGGCGCGAAGGGGCTACACCTTC CASSWAGARRGYTF
TRBD2 TRBJ2-5 NA TRBV11-2 TGTGCCAGCAGCTCGGGACTAGCGGGAGCGGCGGAGACCCAGTACTTC CASSSGLAGAAETQYF
TRBD2 TRBJ2-7 NA TRBV27 TGTGCCAGCAGTTTATCGCTAGCGGGACCCTACGAGCAGTACTTC CASSLSLAGPYEQYF
TRBD2 TRBJ2-5 NA TRBV7-2 TGTGCCAGCAGCTTAGGGGTTTCGGGGGGGCGTGAGACCCAGTACTTC CASSLGVSGGRETQYF
NA TRBJ2-6 once TRBV7-2 TGTGCCAGCAGCCGTGGACAATCTGGGGCCAACGTCCTGACTTTC CASSRGQSGANVLTF
TRBD1 TRBJ1-4 once TRBV6-4 TGTGCCAGCAGTGACTCGAACGGACAGGGAGGCGAAAAACTGTTTTTT CASSDSNGQGGEKLFF
TRBD2 TRBJ2-1 NA TRBV7-9 TGTGCCAGCAGCTTTACTAGCGGGGCGGGCGATGAGCAGTTCTTC CASSFTSGAGDEQFF
TRBD1 TRBJ1-2 NA TRBV6-1 TGTGCCAGCAGTGCGAGACAGGGTGGACGGTATGGCTACACCTTC CASSARQGGRYGYTF
TRBD1 TRBJ2-5 NA TRBV7-2 TGTGCCAGCAGCTTAGTCGACAGGGCTCAAGAGACCCAGTACTTC CASSLVDRAQETQYF
NA TRBJ2-5 NA TRBV5-1 TGCGCCAGCAGCTTAGAGGAGACCCAGTACTTC CASSLEETQYF
TRBD2 TRBJ2-7 NA TRBV5-1 TGCGCCAGCAGCTGGGGGAGTAGCGGGGGGGCTTACGAGCAGTACTTC CASSWGSSGGAYEQYF
NA TRBJ1-4 NA TRBV10-3 TGTGCCATCAGTGAGCCCTCGGAGGGTGAAAAACTGTTTTTT CAISEPSEGEKLFF
NA TRBJ1-3 NA TRBV28 TGTGCCAGCAGTTCCCAGGGGTTGGACGGAAACACCATATATTTT CASSSQGLDGNTIYF
NA TRBJ2-1 NA TRBV6-1 TGTGCCAGCGCCCGCAGGGGCCACAATGAGCAGTTCTTC CASARRGHNEQFF
NA TRBJ1-1 NA TRBV5-8 TGTGCCAGCAGCTTGGTTATTGTGGCGAGGGCTACTGAAGCTTTCTTT CASSLVIVARATEAFF
TRBD1 TRBJ1-6 NA TRBV2 TGTGCCAGTTCAGGGGGGTCACCCCTCCACTTT CASSGGSPLHF
NA TRBJ1-1 NA TRBV6-4 TGTGCCAGCATTTGGGCCCTGAACACTGAAGCTTTCTTT CASIWALNTEAFF
TRBD1 TRBJ1-6 NA TRBV2 TGTGCCAGCATAAAGGACAGGGGGCGTAATTCACCCCTCCACTTT CASIKDRGRNSPLHF
TRBD2 TRBJ2-1 NA TRBV7-3 TGTGCCAGCAGTCTAGCGGGAGGGCCATCCTACAATGAGCAGTTCTTC CASSLAGGPSYNEQFF
NA TRBJ2-5 NA TRBV15 TGTGCCACCAGCAGGCCGGGAAACCAAGAGACCCAGTACTTC CATSRPGNQETQYF
TRBD2 TRBJ2-5 NA TRBV28 TGTGCCACCGGCGCGGGAGGGGCCTCAGGGGAGACCCAGTACTTC CATGAGGASGETQYF
TRBD2 TRBJ2-3 NA TRBV19 TGTGCCAGTAGTACCGGACTAGCGGGAGGCACAGATACGCAGTATTTT CASSTGLAGGTDTQYF
NA TRBJ2-1 NA TRBV4-1 TGCGCCAGCAGCCAAGGAACGGGAGAGCAATACAATGAGCAGTTCTTC CASSQGTGEQYNEQFF
NA TRBJ2-5 NA TRBV2 TGTGCCAGCAGTTCAGGGGCGTTCCAGTACTTC CASSSGAFQYF
TRBD1 TRBJ2-1 NA TRBV5-1 TGCGCCAGCAGCTCCGGGACAGGCCTACACTACAATGAGCAGTTCTTC CASSSGTGLHYNEQFF
TRBD1 TRBJ2-3 NA TRBV19 TGTGCCAGTAGAAGGGACAGGAACACAGATACGCAGTATTTT CASRRDRNTDTQYF
NA TRBJ1-3 NA TRBV29-1 TGCAGCGTTAGATCAGGTTCAGGAAACACCATATATTTT CSVRSGSGNTIYF
TRBD1 TRBJ2-7 NA TRBV2 TGTGCCAGCAGAGGGGGACAGGGGTACGAGCAGTACTTC CASRGGQGYEQYF
NA TRBJ2-2 NA TRBV7-3 TGTGCCAGCAGCTTAAATAGTCCCGCGAACACCGGGGAGCTGTTTTTT CASSLNSPANTGELFF
TRBD1 TRBJ1-1 NA TRBV20-1 TGCAGTGCAAGCGACAGGGTGGACGCTTTCTTT CSASDRVDAFF